This T cell receptor beta chain came from a study of T cells after yellow fever vaccination. At the level of the study: With SMART-Seq v4 Ultra Low Input, the fractions containing low cell numbers were prepared.

Trimming took 0 bases from V and 4 from J, leaving 17 bases between them. This CDR3 region has 17 residues. The germline V gene encodes CDR1 SGHRS and CDR2 YFSETQ. The study's findings and limits: Subsequent booster samples again held most clones from primary vaccination (96% CD4, 85% to 90% CD8).

Only a few counts were recorded for this clonotype. The antigen is undetermined. Production of TCR cDNA was by 5'RACE template switching, which also added a universal primer site and UMIs. TCRdb re-analysed the 5' RACE reads in MiXCR, keeping a single row per CDR3 protein. Here the sample spans 450,000 to 650,000 distinct CDR3 sequences, just over 20% being singletons. This chain connects TRBV5-1 to TRBJ2-1; D is unresolved. Specimen: PBMCs, collected roughly 20 days after the first yellow fever vaccination. The origin of this receptor is a man aged 18 to 30 who received the YFV17D yellow fever vaccine. The CDR3 loop reads CASSLERPNRRYNEQFF. In nucleotides, the CDR3 is TGCGCCAGCAGCTTGGAGCGTCCAAACCGTAGATACAATGAGCAGTTCTTC. The entire variable domain, with the rest obtained from reference TRBV5-1 and TRBJ2-1, is as follows: KAGVTQTPRYLIKTRGQQVTLSCSPISGHRSVSWYQQTPGQGLQFLFEYFSETQRNKGNFPGRFSGRQFSNSRSEMNVSTLELGDSALYLCASSLERPNRRYNEQFFGPGTRLTVL.